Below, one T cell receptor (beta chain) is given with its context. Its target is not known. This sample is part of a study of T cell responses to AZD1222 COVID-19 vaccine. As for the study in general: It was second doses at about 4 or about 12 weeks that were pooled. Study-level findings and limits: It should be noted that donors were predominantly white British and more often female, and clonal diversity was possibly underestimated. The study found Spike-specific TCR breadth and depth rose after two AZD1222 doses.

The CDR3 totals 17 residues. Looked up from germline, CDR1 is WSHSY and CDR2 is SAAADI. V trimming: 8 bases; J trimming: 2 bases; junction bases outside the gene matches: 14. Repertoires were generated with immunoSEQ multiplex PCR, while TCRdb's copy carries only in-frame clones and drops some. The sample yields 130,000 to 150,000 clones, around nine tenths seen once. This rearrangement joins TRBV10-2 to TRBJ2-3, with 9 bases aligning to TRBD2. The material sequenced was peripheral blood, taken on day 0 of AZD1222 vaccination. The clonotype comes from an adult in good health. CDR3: CASLWAGGTGHTDTQYF. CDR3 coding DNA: TGCGCCAGCCTCTGGGCGGGAGGGACGGGACACACAGATACGCAGTATTTT.